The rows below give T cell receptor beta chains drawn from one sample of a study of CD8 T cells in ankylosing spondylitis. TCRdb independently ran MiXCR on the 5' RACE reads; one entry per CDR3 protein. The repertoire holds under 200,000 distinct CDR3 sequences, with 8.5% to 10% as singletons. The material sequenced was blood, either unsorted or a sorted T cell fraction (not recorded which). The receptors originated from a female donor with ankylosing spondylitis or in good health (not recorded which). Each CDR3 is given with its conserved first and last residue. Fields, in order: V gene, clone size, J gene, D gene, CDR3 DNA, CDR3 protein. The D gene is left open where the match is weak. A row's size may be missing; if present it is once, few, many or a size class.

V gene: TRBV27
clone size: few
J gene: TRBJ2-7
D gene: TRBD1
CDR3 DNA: TGTGCCAGCAGACTAGGGACAGCTTATGCCTACGAGCAGTACTTC
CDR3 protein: CASRLGTAYAYEQYF

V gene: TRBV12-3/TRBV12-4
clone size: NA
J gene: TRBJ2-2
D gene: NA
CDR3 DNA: TGTGCCAGCAGTTTATCTTTAGGCGGGGAGCTGTTTTTT
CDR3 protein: CASSLSLGGELFF

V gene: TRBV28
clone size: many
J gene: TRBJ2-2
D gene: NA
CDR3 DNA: TGTGCCAGCAGGAAGAACACCGGGGAGCTGTTTTTT
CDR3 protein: CASRKNTGELFF

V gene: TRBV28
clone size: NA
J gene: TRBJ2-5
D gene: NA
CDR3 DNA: TGTGCCAGCAGTTTCAACCTCCAAGAGACCCAGTACTTC
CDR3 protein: CASSFNLQETQYF

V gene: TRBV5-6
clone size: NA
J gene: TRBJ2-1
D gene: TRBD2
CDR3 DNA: TGTGCCAGCAGCTTCATGACTAGCGGTTACAATGAGCAGATCTTC
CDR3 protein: CASSFMTSGYNEQIF

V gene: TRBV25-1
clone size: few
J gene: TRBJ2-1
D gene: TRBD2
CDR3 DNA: TGTGCCAGCAGTGAATATTTTGCGGGAGATCTCAATGAGCAGTTCTTC
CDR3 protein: CASSEYFAGDLNEQFF

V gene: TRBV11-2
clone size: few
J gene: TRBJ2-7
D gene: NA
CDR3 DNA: TGTGCCAGCAGCCGTGGACAGTACTACGAGCAGTACTTC
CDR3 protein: CASSRGQYYEQYF

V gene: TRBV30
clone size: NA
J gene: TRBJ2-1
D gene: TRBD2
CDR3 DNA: TGTGCCTGGAGTCCGGCTAGCGGGAGGACTGAGCAGTTCTTC
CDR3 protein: CAWSPASGRTEQFF

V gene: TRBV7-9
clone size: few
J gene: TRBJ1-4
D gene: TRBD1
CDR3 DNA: TGTGCCAGCAGCTTAGAGGGCGGGGACAGTGAAAAACTGTTTTTT
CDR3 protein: CASSLEGGDSEKLFF

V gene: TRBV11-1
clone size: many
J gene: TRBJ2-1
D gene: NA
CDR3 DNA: TGTGCCAGCTCCTCGGGCCAGGCCTACAATGAGCAGTTCTTC
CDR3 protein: CASSSGQAYNEQFF

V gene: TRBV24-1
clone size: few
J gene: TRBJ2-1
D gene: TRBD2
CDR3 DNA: TGTGCCACCAGTGGGTCGGGAGGTTTCTTTAGCTCCTACAATGAGCAGTTCTTC
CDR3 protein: CATSGSGGFFSSYNEQFF

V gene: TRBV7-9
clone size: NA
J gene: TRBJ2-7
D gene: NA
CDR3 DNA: TGTGCCAGCAGCCTACCCGACAAGTACGAGCAGTACTTC
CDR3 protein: CASSLPDKYEQYF

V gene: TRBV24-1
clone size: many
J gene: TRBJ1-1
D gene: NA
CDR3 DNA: TGTGCCACCAGCGAACCGGGACGGAGAGCTTTCTTT
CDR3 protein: CATSEPGRRAFF

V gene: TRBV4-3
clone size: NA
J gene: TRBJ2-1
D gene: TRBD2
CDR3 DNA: TGCGCCAGCAGCCACCAAGGGAGGTCGGGAGGCCACGAGCAGTTCTTC
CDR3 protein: CASSHQGRSGGHEQFF

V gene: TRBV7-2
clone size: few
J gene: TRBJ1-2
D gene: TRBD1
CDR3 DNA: TGTGCCAGCAGCTTAGACAACAGGGGGTACTATGGCTACACCTTC
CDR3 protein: CASSLDNRGYYGYTF

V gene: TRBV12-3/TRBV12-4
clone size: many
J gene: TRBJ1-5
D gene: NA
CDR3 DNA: TGTGCCAGCAGCCCGTACCTTCTTAGCAATCAGCCCCAGCATTTT
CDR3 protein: CASSPYLLSNQPQHF

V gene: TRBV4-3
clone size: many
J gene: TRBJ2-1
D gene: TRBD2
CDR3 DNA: TGCGCCAGCAGCCAATACGGGACTACCAATGAGCAGTTCTTC
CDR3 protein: CASSQYGTTNEQFF

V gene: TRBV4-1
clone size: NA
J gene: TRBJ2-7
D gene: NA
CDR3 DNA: TGCGCCAGCAGCCCGGGACGGAGGACCTACGAGCAGTACTTC
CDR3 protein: CASSPGRRTYEQYF

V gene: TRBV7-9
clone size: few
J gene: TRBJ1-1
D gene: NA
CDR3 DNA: TGTGCCAGCAGCTTTCGGGGCCCTGAAGCTTTCTTT
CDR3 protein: CASSFRGPEAFF

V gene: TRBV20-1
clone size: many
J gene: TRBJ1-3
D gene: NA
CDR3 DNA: TGCAGTGCTAGAGATCGACCAAACTCTGGAAACACCATATATTTT
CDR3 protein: CSARDRPNSGNTIYF

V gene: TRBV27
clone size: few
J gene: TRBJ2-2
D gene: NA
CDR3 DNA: TGTGCCAGCGGACTCGACACCGGGGAGCTGTTTTTT
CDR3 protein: CASGLDTGELFF

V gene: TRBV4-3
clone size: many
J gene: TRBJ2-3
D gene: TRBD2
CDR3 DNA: TGCGCCAGCAGCCAAGATATCAGCGGGAGGGCCTCCTCCACAGATACGCAGTATTTT
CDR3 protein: CASSQDISGRASSTDTQYF

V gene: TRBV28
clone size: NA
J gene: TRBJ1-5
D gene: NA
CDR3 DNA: TGTGCCAGCGGGGACAAACAGCCCCAGCATTTT
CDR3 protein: CASGDKQPQHF

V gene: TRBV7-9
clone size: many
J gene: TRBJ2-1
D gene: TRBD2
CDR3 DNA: TGTGCCAGCAGCCACGGACTAGCGGGAGACGAAGACAATGAGCAGTTCTTC
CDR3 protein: CASSHGLAGDEDNEQFF

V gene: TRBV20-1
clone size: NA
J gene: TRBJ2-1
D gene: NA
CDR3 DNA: TGCAGTGCTAGATCCCTCCACTACAATGAGCAGTTCTTC
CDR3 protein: CSARSLHYNEQFF

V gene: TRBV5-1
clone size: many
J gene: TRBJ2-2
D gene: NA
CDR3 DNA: TGCGCCAGCGAGAGGGGCACCGGGGAGCTGTTTTTT
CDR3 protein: CASERGTGELFF

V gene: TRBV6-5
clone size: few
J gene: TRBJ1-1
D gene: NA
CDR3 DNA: TGTGCCAGCGGGCCCGGACTTGAAGCTTTCTTT
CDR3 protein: CASGPGLEAFF

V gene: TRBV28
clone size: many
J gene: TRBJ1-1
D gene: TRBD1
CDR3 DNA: TGTGCCAGCAGTTTATCGGCAGGGGGAACTGAAGCTTTCTTT
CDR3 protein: CASSLSAGGTEAFF

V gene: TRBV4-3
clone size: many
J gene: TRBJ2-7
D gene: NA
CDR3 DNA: TGCGCCAGCAGCCAAGATACGTACGAGCAGTACTTC
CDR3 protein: CASSQDTYEQYF

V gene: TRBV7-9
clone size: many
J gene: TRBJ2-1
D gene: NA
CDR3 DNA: TGTGCCAGCAGCCCGGGGAGCAATGAGCAGTTCTTC
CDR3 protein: CASSPGSNEQFF

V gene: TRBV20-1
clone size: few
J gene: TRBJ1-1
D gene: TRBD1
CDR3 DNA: TGCAGTGCTAGAGTAGGGGACAGGGTGCCTGAAGCTTTCTTT
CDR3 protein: CSARVGDRVPEAFF

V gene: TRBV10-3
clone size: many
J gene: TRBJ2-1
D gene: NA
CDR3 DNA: TGTGCCATCAGTGAGGCCGGGACAACGCACAATGAGCAGTTCTTC
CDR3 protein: CAISEAGTTHNEQFF

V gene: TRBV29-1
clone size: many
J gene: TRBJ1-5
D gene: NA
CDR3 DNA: TGCAGCGTTGCCAAAAGTGGTCAGCCCCAGCATTTT
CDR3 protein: CSVAKSGQPQHF

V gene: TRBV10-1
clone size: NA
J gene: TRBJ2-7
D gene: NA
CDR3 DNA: TGCGCCAGCAGTGCTGCCTTTTCAGGGGAGCAGTACTTC
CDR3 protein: CASSAAFSGEQYF

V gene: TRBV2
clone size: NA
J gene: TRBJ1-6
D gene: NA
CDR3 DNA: TGTGCCAGCTACCCGGGGGGTTATAATTCACCCCTCCACTTT
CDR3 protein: CASYPGGYNSPLHF

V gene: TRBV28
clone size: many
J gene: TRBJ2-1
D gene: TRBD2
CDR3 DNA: TGTGCCAGCAGTTTAGCGGGAGGTGAGCAGTTCTTC
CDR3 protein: CASSLAGGEQFF

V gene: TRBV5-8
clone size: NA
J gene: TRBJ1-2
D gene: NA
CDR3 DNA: TGTGCCAGCAGCCCGCTAGGGGGATTATATGGCTACACCTTC
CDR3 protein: CASSPLGGLYGYTF

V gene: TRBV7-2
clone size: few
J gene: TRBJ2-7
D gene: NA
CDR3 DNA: TGTGCCAGCAGCTTAGGTCCCCTCAACTACGAGCAGTACTTC
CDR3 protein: CASSLGPLNYEQYF

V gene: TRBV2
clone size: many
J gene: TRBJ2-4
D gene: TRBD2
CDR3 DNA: TGTGCCAGCGGGGGAGCGGGAGAAAACATTCAGTACTTC
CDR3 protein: CASGGAGENIQYF

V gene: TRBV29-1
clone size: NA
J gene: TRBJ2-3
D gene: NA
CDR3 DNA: TGCAGCGTTGAGAGGGCTAACCGGGGAGATACGCAGTATTTT
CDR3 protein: CSVERANRGDTQYF

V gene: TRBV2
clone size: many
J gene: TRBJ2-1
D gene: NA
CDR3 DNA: TGTGCCAGCCCCTTGGGGTACAATGAGCAGTTCTTC
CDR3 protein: CASPLGYNEQFF

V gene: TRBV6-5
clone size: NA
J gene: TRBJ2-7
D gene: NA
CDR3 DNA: TGTGCCAGCAGTTATAAGGGGGAGCAGTACTTC
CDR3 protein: CASSYKGEQYF

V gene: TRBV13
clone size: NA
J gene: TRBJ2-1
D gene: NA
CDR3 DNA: TGTGCCAGCAGCCCCTACCTTAGCAATGAGCAGTTCTTC
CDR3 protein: CASSPYLSNEQFF

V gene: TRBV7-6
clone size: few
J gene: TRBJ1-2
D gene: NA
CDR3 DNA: TGTGCCAGCAGCCCCCGGGGGCGAGTAAGTGGCTACACCTTC
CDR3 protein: CASSPRGRVSGYTF

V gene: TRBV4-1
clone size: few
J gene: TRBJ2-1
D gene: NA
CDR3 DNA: TGCGCCAGCAGCCAAGGGCCGGGCCGGTCCTACAATGAGCAGTTCTTC
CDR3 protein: CASSQGPGRSYNEQFF

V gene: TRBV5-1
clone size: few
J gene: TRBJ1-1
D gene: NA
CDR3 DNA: TGCGCCAGCAGCTTGGGACCGGGCCGGACTGAAGCTTTCTTT
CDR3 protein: CASSLGPGRTEAFF

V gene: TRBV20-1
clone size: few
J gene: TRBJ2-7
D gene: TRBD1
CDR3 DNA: TGCAGTGCTAGTTCAGGGGGCTACGAGCAGTACTTC
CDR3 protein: CSASSGGYEQYF

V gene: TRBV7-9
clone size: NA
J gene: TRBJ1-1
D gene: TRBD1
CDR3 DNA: TGTGCCAGCAGCCCCGGGACAGGGTCAACTGAAGCTTTCTTT
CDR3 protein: CASSPGTGSTEAFF

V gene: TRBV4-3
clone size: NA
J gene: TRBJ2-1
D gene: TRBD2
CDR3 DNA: TGCGCCAGCAGCCAAGGGTGGACTAGCGGTGGGCAGTTCTTC
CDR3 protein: CASSQGWTSGGQFF

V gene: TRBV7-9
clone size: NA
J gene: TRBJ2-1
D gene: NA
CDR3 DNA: TGTGCCAGCAGCAGTACGTGGCATTACAATGAGCAGTTCTTC
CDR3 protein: CASSSTWHYNEQFF

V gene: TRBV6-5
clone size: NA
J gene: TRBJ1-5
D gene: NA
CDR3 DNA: TGTGCCAGCAGTTCGGACAGATTCAATCAGCCCCAGCATTTT
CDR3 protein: CASSSDRFNQPQHF